This T cell receptor beta chain derives from a study of T cell repertoires and HLA-DP antigens. Clones were sequenced by immunoSEQ multiplex PCR, and TCRdb holds only the in-frame ones, with some missing. The table has over 60,000 clones, just under 80% seen once; the top ten hold 1.6%. Regarding this clone: Its target is not known.

The length of the CDR3 is 15 residues. The germline V gene encodes CDR1 LNHDA and CDR2 SQIVND (reference sequence). Trimming took 7 bases from V and 6 from J; bases not matched to a gene: 11. The sequence came from a man between 60 and 70 years old in good health and CMV-seronegative. The rearrangement joins TRBV19 to TRBJ2-2; 7 nucleotides line up with TRBD1. Sequencing input: CD4+ T cells from PBMCs. This CDR3 reads CASMRQGVTAGELFF. For the CDR3, the DNA is TGTGCCAGTATGAGACAGGGAGTTACCGCCGGGGAGCTGTTTTTT.